This TCR beta chain was profiled in a study of blood T cell repertoires in COVID-19. Study context: Samples taken during acute and convalescent COVID-19 were collected in the United States, Italy and Spain. T cells, B-cell-depleted T cells, or PBMCs provided the cDNA or gDNA that served as material.

In the original analysis: Amplification from reference gene primers served as the basis for estimated nucleated cell counts. The protocol was immunoSEQ multiplex PCR, while the TCRdb copy is restricted to in-frame clones and leaves out a portion. That table is the source of V, J and clone size, and D and trimming were worked out from the DNA. The sample has about 45,000 clones, over 75% seen once. V lost 1 base and J lost 4, with 7 bases in between. The CDR3 totals 13 residues. Germline-derived CDR1 and CDR2 are SGHDN and FVKESK. The sample taken for sequencing was peripheral blood. The TCR sequence derives from a woman of 80 years or more with acute or convalescent COVID-19. The chain has TRBV14 and TRBJ2-5, with D possibly TRBD1 on 6 matching bases. CDR3 sequence reads: CASSQGGPETQYF. DNA of the CDR3: TGTGCCAGCAGCCAAGGGGGGCCAGAGACCCAGTACTTC.